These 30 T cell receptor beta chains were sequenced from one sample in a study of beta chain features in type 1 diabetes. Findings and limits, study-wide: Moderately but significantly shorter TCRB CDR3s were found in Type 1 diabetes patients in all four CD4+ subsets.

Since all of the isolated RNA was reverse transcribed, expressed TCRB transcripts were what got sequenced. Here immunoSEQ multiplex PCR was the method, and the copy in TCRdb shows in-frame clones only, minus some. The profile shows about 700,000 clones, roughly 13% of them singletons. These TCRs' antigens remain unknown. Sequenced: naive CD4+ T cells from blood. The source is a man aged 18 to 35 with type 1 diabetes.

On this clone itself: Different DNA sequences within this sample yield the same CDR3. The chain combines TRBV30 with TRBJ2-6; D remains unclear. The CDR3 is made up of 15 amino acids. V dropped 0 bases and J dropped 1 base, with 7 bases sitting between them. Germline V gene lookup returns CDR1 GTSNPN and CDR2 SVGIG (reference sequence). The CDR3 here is CAWSVWGSGANVLTF. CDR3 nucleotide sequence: TGTGCCTGGAGTGTATGGGGTTCTGGGGCCAACGTCCTGACTTTC.

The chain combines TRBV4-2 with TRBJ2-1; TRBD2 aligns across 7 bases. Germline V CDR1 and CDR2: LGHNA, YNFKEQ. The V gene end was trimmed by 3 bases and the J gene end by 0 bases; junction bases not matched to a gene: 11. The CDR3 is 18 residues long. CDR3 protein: CASSQTTLRGSSYNEQFF. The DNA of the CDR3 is TGTGCCAGCAGCCAGACGACCCTGCGGGGGAGCTCCTACAATGAGCAGTTCTTC.

CDR3 nucleotide sequence: TGCGCCAGCTCGCGGTCCTCGGGGACCGGGGAGCTGTTTTTT. This codes for CASSRSSGTGELFF. The V call is TRBV5-1, the J call TRBJ2-2; D may be TRBD2 (5 bases). Trimming pared 7 bases from V and 5 bases from J, leaving 15 bases between. CDR3 size: 14 residues. The germline V gene encodes CDR1 SGHRS and CDR2 YFSETQ.

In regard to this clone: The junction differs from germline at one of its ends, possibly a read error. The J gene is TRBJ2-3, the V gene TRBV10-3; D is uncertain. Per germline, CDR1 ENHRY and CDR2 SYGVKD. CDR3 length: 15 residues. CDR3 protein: CASSETGSPWDTQYF. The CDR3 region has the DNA TGTGCCAGCAGTGAAACGGGTTCCCCGTGGGATACGCAGTATTTT.

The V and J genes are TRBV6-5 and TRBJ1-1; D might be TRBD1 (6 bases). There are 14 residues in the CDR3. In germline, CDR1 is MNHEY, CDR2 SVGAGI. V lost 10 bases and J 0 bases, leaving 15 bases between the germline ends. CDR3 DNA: TGTGCCACATCCGACAGGCAGCTGAACACTGAAGCTTTCTTT. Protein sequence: CATSDRQLNTEAFF.

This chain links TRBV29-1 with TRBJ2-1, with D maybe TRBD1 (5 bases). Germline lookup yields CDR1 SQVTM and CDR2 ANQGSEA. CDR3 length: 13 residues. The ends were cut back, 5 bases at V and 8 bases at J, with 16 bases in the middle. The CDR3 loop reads CSVKQVILDEQFF. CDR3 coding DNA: TGCAGCGTTAAACAGGTGATTTTGGATGAGCAGTTCTTC.

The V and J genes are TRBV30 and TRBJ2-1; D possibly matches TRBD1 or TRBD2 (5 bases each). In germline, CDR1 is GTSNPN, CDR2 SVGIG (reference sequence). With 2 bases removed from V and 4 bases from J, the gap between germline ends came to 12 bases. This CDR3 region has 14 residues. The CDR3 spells CAWSIERGYNEQFF. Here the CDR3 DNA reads TGTGCCTGGAGTATCGAGAGGGGATACAATGAGCAGTTCTTC.

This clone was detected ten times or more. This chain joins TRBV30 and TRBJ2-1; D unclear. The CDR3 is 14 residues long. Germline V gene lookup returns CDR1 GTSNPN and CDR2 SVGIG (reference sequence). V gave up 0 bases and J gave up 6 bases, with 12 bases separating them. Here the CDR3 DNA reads TGTGCCTGGAGTGTACTTCTTGGTCCCAATGAGCAGTTCTTC. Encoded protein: CAWSVLLGPNEQFF.

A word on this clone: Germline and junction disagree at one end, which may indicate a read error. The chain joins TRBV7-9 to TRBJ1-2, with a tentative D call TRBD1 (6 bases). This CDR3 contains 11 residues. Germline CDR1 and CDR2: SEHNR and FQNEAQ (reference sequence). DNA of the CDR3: TGTGCCAGCAGCGCACAAACAGGGTTTGGCTTC. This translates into CASSAQTGFGF. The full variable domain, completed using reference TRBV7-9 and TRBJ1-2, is DTGVSQNPRHKITKRGQNVTFRCDPISEHNRLYWYRQTLGQGPEFLTYFQNEAQLEKSRLLSDRFSAERPKGSFSTLEIQRTEQGDSAMYLCASSAQTGFGFGSGTRLTVV.

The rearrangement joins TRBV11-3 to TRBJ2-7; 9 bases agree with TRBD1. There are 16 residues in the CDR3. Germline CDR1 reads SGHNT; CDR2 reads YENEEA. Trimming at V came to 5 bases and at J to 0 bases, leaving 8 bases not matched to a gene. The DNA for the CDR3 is TGTGCCAGCAGCCCAAGACAGGGGGAGGACTCCTACGAGCAGTACTTC. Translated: CASSPRQGEDSYEQYF.

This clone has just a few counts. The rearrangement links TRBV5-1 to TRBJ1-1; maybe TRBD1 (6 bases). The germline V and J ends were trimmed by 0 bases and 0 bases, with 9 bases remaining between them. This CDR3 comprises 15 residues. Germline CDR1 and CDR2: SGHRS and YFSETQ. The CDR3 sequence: CASSLVGGVNTEAFF. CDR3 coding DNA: TGCGCCAGCAGCTTGGTAGGGGGAGTGAACACTGAAGCTTTCTTT.

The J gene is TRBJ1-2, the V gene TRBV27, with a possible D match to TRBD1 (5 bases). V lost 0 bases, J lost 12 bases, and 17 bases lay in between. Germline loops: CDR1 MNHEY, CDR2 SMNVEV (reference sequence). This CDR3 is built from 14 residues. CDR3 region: CASSLSRDSGGHTF. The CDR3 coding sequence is TGTGCCAGCAGTTTATCCCGTGACTCCGGGGGACACACCTTC.

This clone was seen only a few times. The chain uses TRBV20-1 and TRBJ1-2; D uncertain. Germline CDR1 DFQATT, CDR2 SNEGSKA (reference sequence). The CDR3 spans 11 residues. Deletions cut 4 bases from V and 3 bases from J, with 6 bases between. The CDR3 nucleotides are TGCAGTGCTAATAAAGACTATGGCTACACCTTC. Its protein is CSANKDYGYTF.

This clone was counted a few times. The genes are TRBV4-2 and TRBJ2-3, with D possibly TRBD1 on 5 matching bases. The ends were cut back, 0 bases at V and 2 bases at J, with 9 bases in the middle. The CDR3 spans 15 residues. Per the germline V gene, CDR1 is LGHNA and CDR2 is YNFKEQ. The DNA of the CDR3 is TGTGCCAGCAGCCAAGAACAGGATCTCACAGATACGCAGTATTTT. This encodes CASSQEQDLTDTQYF.

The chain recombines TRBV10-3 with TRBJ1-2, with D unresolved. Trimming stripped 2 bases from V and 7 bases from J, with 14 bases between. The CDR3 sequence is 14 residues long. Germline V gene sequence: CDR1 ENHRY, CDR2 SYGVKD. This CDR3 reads CAISEPAGQSGYTF. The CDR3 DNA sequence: TGTGCCATCAGTGAGCCGGCCGGGCAAAGTGGCTACACCTTC.

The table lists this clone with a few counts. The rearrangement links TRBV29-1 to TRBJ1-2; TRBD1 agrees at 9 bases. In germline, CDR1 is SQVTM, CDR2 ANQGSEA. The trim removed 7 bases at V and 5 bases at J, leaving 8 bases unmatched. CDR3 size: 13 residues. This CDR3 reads CSAGGTGIYGYTF. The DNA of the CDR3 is TGCAGCGCCGGGGGGACAGGGATTTATGGCTACACCTTC.

The CDR3 nucleotides read TGTGCCTGGAAACCCCAGGGTAGGACCGGGGAGCTGTTTTTT. It is translated as CAWKPQGRTGELFF. The chain combines TRBV30 with TRBJ2-2; weak D call: TRBD1 (5 bases). This CDR3 contains 14 residues. The V end lost 4 bases, the J end lost 5 bases, and 14 bases lay between the germline ends. Germline CDR1 and CDR2: GTSNPN and SVGIG (reference sequence).

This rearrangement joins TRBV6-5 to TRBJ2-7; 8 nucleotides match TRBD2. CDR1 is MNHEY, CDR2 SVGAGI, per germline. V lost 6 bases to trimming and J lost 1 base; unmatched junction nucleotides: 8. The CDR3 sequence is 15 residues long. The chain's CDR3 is CASRRGPGGSYEQYF. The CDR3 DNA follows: TGTGCCAGCAGGCGGGGCCCGGGGGGGTCCTACGAGCAGTACTTC.

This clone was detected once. The CDR3 nucleotides are TGTGCCAGCAGCCAAGATGGGCCTGGTCTAGCCCTGTGGGATACGCAGTATTTT. Translating gives CASSQDGPGLALWDTQYF. The chain employs TRBV4-2 and TRBJ2-3; D possibly corresponds to TRBD2 (5 bases). V lost 0 bases and J lost 6, with 22 bases in between. CDR3 length: 18 residues. CDR1 and CDR2 from the germline V gene are LGHNA and YNFKEQ.

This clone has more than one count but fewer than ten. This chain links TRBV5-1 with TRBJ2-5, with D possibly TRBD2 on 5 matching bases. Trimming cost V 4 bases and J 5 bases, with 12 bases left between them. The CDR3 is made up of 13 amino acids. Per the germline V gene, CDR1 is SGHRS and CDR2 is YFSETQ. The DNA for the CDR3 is TGCGCCAGCAGCCTCGACCGGAGGGAGACCCAGTACTTC. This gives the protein CASSLDRRETQYF.

This chain's CDR3 is CASSWGTGGGEPQHF. The CDR3 DNA reads as TGCGCCAGCAGCTGGGGGACAGGGGGCGGGGAGCCCCAGCATTTT. J is TRBJ1-5 and V is TRBV5-1; the match to TRBD1 covers 12 bases. This CDR3 region has 15 residues. Germline-derived CDR1 and CDR2 are SGHRS and YFSETQ. J lost 8 bases, V lost 3 bases, and 6 bases had no gene match.

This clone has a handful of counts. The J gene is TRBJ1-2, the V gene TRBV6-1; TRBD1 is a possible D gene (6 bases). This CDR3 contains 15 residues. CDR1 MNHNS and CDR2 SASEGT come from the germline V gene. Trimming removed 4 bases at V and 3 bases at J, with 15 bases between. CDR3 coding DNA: TGTGCCAGCAGTGGGTCCCGGACAGACGACTATGGCTACACCTTC. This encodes CASSGSRTDDYGYTF.

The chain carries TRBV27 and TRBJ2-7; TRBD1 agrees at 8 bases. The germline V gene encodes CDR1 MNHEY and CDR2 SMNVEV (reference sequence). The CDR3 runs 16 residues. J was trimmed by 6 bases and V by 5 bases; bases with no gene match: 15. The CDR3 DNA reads TGTGCCAGCAGTCCCGCCCTCGGACAGGGCCTTTCCGAGCAGTACTTC. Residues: CASSPALGQGLSEQYF.

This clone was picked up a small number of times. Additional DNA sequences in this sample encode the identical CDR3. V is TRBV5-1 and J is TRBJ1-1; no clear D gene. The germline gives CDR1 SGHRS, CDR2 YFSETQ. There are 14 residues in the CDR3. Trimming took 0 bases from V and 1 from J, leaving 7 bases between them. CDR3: CASSLAGENTEAFF. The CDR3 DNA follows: TGCGCCAGCAGCTTGGCCGGGGAGAACACTGAAGCTTTCTTT. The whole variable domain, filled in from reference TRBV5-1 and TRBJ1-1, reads KAGVTQTPRYLIKTRGQQVTLSCSPISGHRSVSWYQQTPGQGLQFLFEYFSETQRNKGNFPGRFSGRQFSNSRSEMNVSTLELGDSALYLCASSLAGENTEAFFGQGTRLTVV.

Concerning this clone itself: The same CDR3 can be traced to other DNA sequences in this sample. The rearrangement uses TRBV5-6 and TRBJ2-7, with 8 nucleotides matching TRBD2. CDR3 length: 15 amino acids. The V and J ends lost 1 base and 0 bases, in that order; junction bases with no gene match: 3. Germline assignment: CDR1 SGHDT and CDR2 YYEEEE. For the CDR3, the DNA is TGTGCCAGCAGCTTGACGGGGACTAGCTCCTACGAGCAGTACTTC. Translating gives CASSLTGTSSYEQYF.

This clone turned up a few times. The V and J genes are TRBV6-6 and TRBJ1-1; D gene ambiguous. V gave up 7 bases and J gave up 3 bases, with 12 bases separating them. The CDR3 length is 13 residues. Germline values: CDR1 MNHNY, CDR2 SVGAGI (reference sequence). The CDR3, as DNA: TGTGCCAGCACCCAGCCAACGGACACTGAAGCTTTCTTT. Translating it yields CASTQPTDTEAFF.

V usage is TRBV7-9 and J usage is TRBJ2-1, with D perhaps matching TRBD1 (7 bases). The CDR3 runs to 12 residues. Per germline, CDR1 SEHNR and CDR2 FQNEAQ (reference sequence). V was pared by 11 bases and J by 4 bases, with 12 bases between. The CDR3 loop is CARGTDYNEQFF. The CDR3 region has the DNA TGTGCCCGCGGGACAGATTACAATGAGCAGTTCTTC.

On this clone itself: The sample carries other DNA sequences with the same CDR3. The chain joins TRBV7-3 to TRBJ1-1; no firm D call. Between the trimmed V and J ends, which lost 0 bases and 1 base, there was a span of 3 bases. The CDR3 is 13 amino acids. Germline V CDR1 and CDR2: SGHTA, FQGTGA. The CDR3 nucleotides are TGTGCCAGCAGCTTAACGGGGAACACTGAAGCTTTCTTT. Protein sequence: CASSLTGNTEAFF.

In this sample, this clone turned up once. In DNA form, the CDR3 reads TGTGCCAGCTCACCAAAGTTCCAGGGTGGGCAGAACACTGAAGCTTTCTTT. This encodes CASSPKFQGGQNTEAFF. The rearrangement links TRBV18 to TRBJ1-1; D perhaps matches TRBD1 (5 bases). Germline loops: CDR1 KGHSH, CDR2 LQKENI. V was clipped by 2 bases and J by 1 base, with 17 bases between them. The CDR3 spans 17 residues.

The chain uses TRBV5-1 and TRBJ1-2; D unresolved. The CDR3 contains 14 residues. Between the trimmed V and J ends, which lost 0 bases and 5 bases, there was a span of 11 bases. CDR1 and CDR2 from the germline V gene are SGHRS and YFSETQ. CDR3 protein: CASSLVQNPYGYTF. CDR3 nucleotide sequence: TGCGCCAGCAGCTTGGTACAGAACCCATATGGCTACACCTTC.